Listed below are T cell receptor beta chains from one sample, sequenced in a study of CXCR3-negative and CXCR3-positive naive CD8 T cells. Using the 5' RACE reads, TCRdb records one entry per CDR3 protein without DNA. The listing contains around 110,000 distinct CDR3 sequences. Sequenced sample: naive CXCR3+ CD8+ T cells from blood. The receptors come from a human donor in good health. Some clones in this sample may be carry-over from other donors' samples. CDR3s include the opening cysteine and the closing phenylalanine or tryptophan. Each record gives: V gene, J gene, CDR3 protein.

V: TRBV3-1; J: TRBJ2-7; CDR3: CASPRRDSSYEQYF
V: TRBV28; J: TRBJ2-2; CDR3: CASSSPPTGELFF
V: TRBV7-9; J: TRBJ2-7; CDR3: CASSLGTNLAFSEQYF
V: TRBV3-1; J: TRBJ1-4; CDR3: CASSQDGEGPPNEKLFF
V: TRBV7-9; J: TRBJ2-1; CDR3: CASSPRHSSYNEQFF
V: TRBV11-2; J: TRBJ1-1; CDR3: CASSWMTRNTEAFF
V: TRBV19; J: TRBJ2-1; CDR3: CASSIVQASGEQFF
V: TRBV20-1; J: TRBJ2-1; CDR3: CSASFSGTYNEQFF
V: TRBV29-1; J: TRBJ2-1; CDR3: CSVAGTSAVGEQFF
V: TRBV4-2; J: TRBJ2-1; CDR3: CASSQDGAGGPNEQFF
V: TRBV20-1; J: TRBJ2-2; CDR3: CSARIDRGSTGELFF
V: TRBV5-5; J: TRBJ2-7; CDR3: CASSWGLAGVSEQYF
V: TRBV5-1; J: TRBJ2-2; CDR3: CASSPSDLRRPGELFF
V: TRBV5-1; J: TRBJ2-1; CDR3: CASRFPNSGTGDNEQFF
V: TRBV5-5; J: TRBJ1-6; CDR3: CASSPGYNNSPLHF
V: TRBV6-6; J: TRBJ1-3; CDR3: CASSLQGADTIYF
V: TRBV28; J: TRBJ2-1; CDR3: CASSPHRNEQFF
V: TRBV7-9; J: TRBJ2-1; CDR3: CASSSTGDEDEQFF
V: TRBV25-1; J: TRBJ1-2; CDR3: CASTAGTATNYGYTF
V: TRBV29-1; J: TRBJ1-1; CDR3: CSVEDVRVGTEAFF
V: TRBV28; J: TRBJ2-7; CDR3: CAILDDASYEQYF
V: TRBV3-1; J: TRBJ2-1; CDR3: CASSQDRSFYNEQFF
V: TRBV7-9; J: TRBJ2-3; CDR3: CASSFGRTDTQYF
V: TRBV28; J: TRBJ2-4; CDR3: CASSLSTSGGLAKNIQYF
V: TRBV15; J: TRBJ2-5; CDR3: CATSRDVGSQETQYF
V: TRBV4-2; J: TRBJ1-4; CDR3: CASGEIRDRDEKLFF
V: TRBV10-3; J: TRBJ2-2; CDR3: CAISEPFSGPDGELFF
V: TRBV6-6; J: TRBJ2-3; CDR3: CASRSPLGTDTQYF
V: TRBV29-1; J: TRBJ1-1; CDR3: CSVEGQLGTEAFF
V: TRBV29-1; J: TRBJ1-1; CDR3: CSGGAGGDAFF
V: TRBV6-5; J: TRBJ2-5; CDR3: CASSYSNEFESERGLETQYF
V: TRBV6-5; J: TRBJ2-1; CDR3: CASSRNTGEQFF
V: TRBV12-3/TRBV12-4; J: TRBJ1-4; CDR3: CASSLTFREKLFF
V: TRBV9; J: TRBJ2-7; CDR3: CASSGLGSYEQYF
V: TRBV29-1; J: TRBJ1-1; CDR3: CSVEAGTGTLEAFF
V: TRBV18; J: TRBJ2-2; CDR3: CASSTGGLSGELFF
V: TRBV14; J: TRBJ2-7; CDR3: CASSQVAAGQISYEQYF
V: TRBV4-2; J: TRBJ2-2; CDR3: CASSSGPDDGELFF
V: TRBV21-1; J: TRBJ1-5; CDR3: CASSTTSRDRRDQPQHF
V: TRBV29-1; J: TRBJ2-5; CDR3: CSVPTGGQYSETQYF
V: TRBV5-6; J: TRBJ2-7; CDR3: CASSFRDMNYEQYF
V: TRBV12-3/TRBV12-4; J: TRBJ2-6; CDR3: CASSSPGEVARSGANVLTF
V: TRBV27; J: TRBJ2-7; CDR3: CASRPGTLPGDEQYF
V: TRBV28; J: TRBJ2-7; CDR3: CASRHKGREYSYEQYF
V: TRBV7-9; J: TRBJ2-1; CDR3: CASRFRWGTANNEQFF
V: TRBV29-1; J: TRBJ1-1; CDR3: CSVEDLTGSVDTEAFF
V: TRBV3-1; J: TRBJ2-5; CDR3: CASSQDGLVWETQYF
V: TRBV29-1; J: TRBJ2-1; CDR3: CSVVGTSDESSYNEQFF
V: TRBV7-6; J: TRBJ2-3; CDR3: CASSLSSGSGNAQYF
V: TRBV19; J: TRBJ2-7; CDR3: CASSMGAEQYF
V: TRBV12-3/TRBV12-4; J: TRBJ2-2; CDR3: CASPPNGELFF
V: TRBV20-1; J: TRBJ2-1; CDR3: CSARVLQGYDEQFF
V: TRBV19; J: TRBJ1-5; CDR3: CASSISYGGNQPQHF
V: TRBV7-9; J: TRBJ1-1; CDR3: CASSLWDSGTEAFF
V: TRBV28; J: TRBJ2-7; CDR3: CASSLRLMAYEQYF
V: TRBV29-1; J: TRBJ2-7; CDR3: CSVALADVYEQYF
V: TRBV7-3; J: TRBJ2-1; CDR3: CASSLTAAGARNEQFF
V: TRBV29-1; J: TRBJ2-3; CDR3: CSVDGFRDTQYF